These T cell receptor beta chains were read from a single sample in a study of radiotherapy plus CTLA-4 blockade in lung cancer. The assay was immunoSEQ multiplex PCR, and TCRdb's table has in-frame clones only and misses some. This sample carries some 110,000 clones, about 83% of them seen once, and the ten largest clones take approximately 5.2%. The specimen was peripheral blood, collected from a patient treated with radiotherapy plus ipilimumab. These receptors originate from a human donor with non-small cell lung cancer who had a partial response to radiotherapy plus ipilimumab. The CDR3 runs from the conserved cysteine through the conserved F or W. The D gene is left open where the match is weak. For some rows the clone size is stated as once, few or many, or as a class when expanded; others skip it.

j_gene	v_gene	len	d_gene	abundance	CDR3nt	CDR3aa
TRBJ1-2	TRBV28	12	TRBD1	NA	TGTGCCGGTCAGGGGGCGCAGAGTGGCTACACCTTC	CAGQGAQSGYTF
TRBJ2-3	TRBV7-9	15	TRBD1	NA	TGTGCCAGCAGCCATGGACAGGGGTGGACAGATACGCAGTATTTT	CASSHGQGWTDTQYF
TRBJ1-2	TRBV19	14	TRBD1	NA	TGTGCCAGCAGGGGGACAGGTGGTCGGTATGGCTACACCTTC	CASRGTGGRYGYTF
TRBJ2-3	TRBV4-3	20	TRBD2	NA	TGCGCCAGCAGCCAAGATCCGCGTAATAGCGGGAGGGCCTCTACAGATACGCAGTATTTT	CASSQDPRNSGRASTDTQYF
TRBJ1-1	TRBV5-1	18	TRBD1	NA	TGCGCCAGCAGCTTGGCCAGGGGGTCACTTACTCTGAACACTGAAGCTTTCTTT	CASSLARGSLTLNTEAFF
TRBJ1-5	TRBV27	14	TRBD1	NA	TGTGCCAGCAGGGGTCGGGACAGGGGGGAGCCCCAGCATTTT	CASRGRDRGEPQHF
TRBJ2-7	TRBV19	15	TRBD2	NA	TGTGCCAGTACACGGCCCGGGACTAGCGGGCGCGAGCAGTACTTC	CASTRPGTSGREQYF
TRBJ2-5	TRBV28	19	TRBD2	NA	TGTGCCAGCAGTTATCCCCCACGAAGAGGGACTAGAACGGCAGAGACCCAGTACTTC	CASSYPPRRGTRTAETQYF
TRBJ2-1	TRBV18	17	TRBD2	medium-sized	TGTGCCAGCTCCCCGGGCGGGGGAGGGAGCTCCTACAATGAGCAGTTCTTC	CASSPGGGGSSYNEQFF
TRBJ1-2	TRBV5-1	13	TRBD1	NA	TGCGCCAGCAGCTTGGGGGCAGGGGGTGGCTACACCTTC	CASSLGAGGGYTF
TRBJ2-3	TRBV7-9	17	NA	NA	TGTGCCAGCAGCTTAGGAGGGCAGCTCCCTAGCACAGATACGCAGTATTTT	CASSLGGQLPSTDTQYF
TRBJ2-7	TRBV10-2	14	TRBD2	NA	TGCGCCAGCAGGGGACTAGCGGGTTGGTACGAGCAGTACTTC	CASRGLAGWYEQYF
TRBJ2-1	TRBV5-4	15	TRBD2	NA	TGTGCCAGCAGCGGGGGACTAGTTCTCTCCGATGAGCAGTTCTTC	CASSGGLVLSDEQFF
TRBJ2-7	TRBV5-4	14	TRBD2	few	TGTGCCAGCAGCTTGCGGACTAGTTTGTACGAGCAGTACTTC	CASSLRTSLYEQYF
TRBJ1-1	TRBV20-1	11	TRBD1	NA	TGCAGTGGACAGGGAGGCACTGAAGCTTTCTTT	CSGQGGTEAFF
TRBJ1-5	TRBV28	15	NA	NA	TGTGCCAGCAGGTTCGGGATCGGGGTGTATCAGCCCCAGCATTTT	CASRFGIGVYQPQHF
TRBJ2-7	TRBV7-9	19	TRBD2	NA	TGTGCCAGCAGCTCCCATGTAGGGGGCCAAGCGGGAGGGGCCTACGAGCAGTACTTC	CASSSHVGGQAGGAYEQYF
TRBJ1-2	TRBV7-2	14	NA	NA	TGTGCCAGCAGCTTCACTGACAGAAGCTATGGCTACACCTTC	CASSFTDRSYGYTF
TRBJ2-7	TRBV6-5	16	NA	NA	TGTGCCAGCAGTTACAGTTGGCAGGGTATGCCCTACGAGCAGTACTTC	CASSYSWQGMPYEQYF
TRBJ1-2	TRBV27	15	TRBD1	NA	TGTGCCAGCAAGGACAGGGGGCTAAAGAACTATGGCTACACCTTC	CASKDRGLKNYGYTF
TRBJ2-7	TRBV5-1	14	TRBD2	NA	TGCGCCAGCAGTGCGGGGGAAATCGTTCACGAGCAGTACTTC	CASSAGEIVHEQYF
TRBJ1-5	TRBV4-1	18	NA	NA	TGCGCCAGCAGCGTAGTAGGTGGACAGACCGCAAGCAATCAGCCCCAGCATTTT	CASSVVGGQTASNQPQHF
TRBJ2-1	TRBV27	14	TRBD2	NA	TGTGCCAGCAGTTTCGGACTAGGAGTTGATGAGCAGTTCTTC	CASSFGLGVDEQFF
TRBJ1-1	TRBV5-1	14	TRBD1	NA	TGCGCCAGCAGCACGGACAGGGGAAGGACTGAAGCTTTCTTT	CASSTDRGRTEAFF
TRBJ1-2	TRBV20-1	10	NA	NA	TGCAGTGCCGGTAATACAGGATACACCTTC	CSAGNTGYTF
TRBJ2-2	TRBV7-6	16	TRBD1	NA	TGTGCCAGCAGCCCCTGGGGACAGGGGGCAACCGGGGAGCTGTTTTTT	CASSPWGQGATGELFF
TRBJ2-5	TRBV2	18	TRBD2	NA	TGTGCCAGCGGGGATCCACTCGGGCTAGCGGGAGAGTTGGAGACCCAGTACTTC	CASGDPLGLAGELETQYF
TRBJ1-4	TRBV11-2	13	NA	NA	TGTGCCAGCAGCCCGGGTGGATGGGAAAAACTGTTTTTT	CASSPGGWEKLFF
TRBJ2-2	TRBV19	20	TRBD2	NA	TGTGCCAGTAGCCCACCCGTGGGGACTAGCGGGAGGTTAAACACCGGGGAGCTGTTTTTT	CASSPPVGTSGRLNTGELFF
TRBJ2-5	TRBV7-2	16	TRBD2	NA	TGTGCCAGCAGCTTGGATAGCGGGAGGGCCGCGGAGACCCAGTACTTC	CASSLDSGRAAETQYF
TRBJ2-5	TRBV10-3	12	TRBD1	NA	TGTGCCGCCAGGGGGCAGGAAGAGACCCAGTACTTC	CAARGQEETQYF
TRBJ2-1	TRBV11-1	16	TRBD1	few	TGTGCCAGCAGCTTAGCGCTCACAGGGGGCTGGAGTGAGCAGTTCTTC	CASSLALTGGWSEQFF
TRBJ1-1	TRBV6-1	14	TRBD1	NA	TGTGCCAGCAGTACGACAGGGGCGGACACTGAAGCTTTCTTT	CASSTTGADTEAFF
TRBJ2-5	TRBV28	16	TRBD2	NA	TGTGCCAGCAGTTCCCTACCGACTAGCGGGAGAGAGACCCAGTACTTC	CASSSLPTSGRETQYF
TRBJ1-1	TRBV28	14	NA	once	TGTGCCAGCAGTTTAACCCCCCTCCGCGCTGAAGCTTTCTTT	CASSLTPLRAEAFF
TRBJ1-1	TRBV30	13	TRBD1	NA	TGTGCCTGGGCGACAGGGGGCAACACTGAAGCTTTCTTT	CAWATGGNTEAFF
TRBJ1-1	TRBV6-4	14	NA	NA	TGTGCCAGCAGTGTGTCAGGAGGACTCACTGAAGCTTTCTTT	CASSVSGGLTEAFF
TRBJ2-3	TRBV28	15	TRBD1	NA	TGTGCCAGCGGGTTGACAGGGGTTCGTCAAGATACGCAGTATTTT	CASGLTGVRQDTQYF
TRBJ2-1	TRBV6-5	14	TRBD2	NA	TGTGCCAGCAGCTACGCGGGAGACTACAATGAGCAGTTCTTC	CASSYAGDYNEQFF
TRBJ2-1	TRBV5-4	15	NA	NA	TGTGCCAGCAGCTTGGACTCGAGCTCCTACAATGAGCAGTTCTTC	CASSLDSSSYNEQFF